This T cell receptor beta chain was recovered during a study of cytomegalovirus exposure and HLA in healthy donors (dated by TCRdb to the late 2010s). For the study in its entirety: An earlier analysis of roughly 500 of the donors reported approximately 300 Gb of sequence data and 95 million to 130 million unique TCR beta sequences obtained from 150 million to 200 million T cells. To predict cytomegalovirus infection status, the study brought together high-throughput TCR immunosequencing, statistical association of individual TCRs with disease status, and machine learning. Every discovery cohort repertoire had been produced on one sequencing platform. The study aimed to test whether cataloging public T cell receptors could reveal signatures of past pathogen exposure. Of the 300 to 400 genotyped donors, 81% fell in the genetic ancestry cluster associated with self-reported Caucasian donors. Rather than drawing on any new phenotypic data, the later analysis identified candidate immune exposures from TCR beta sequences and the way those sequences occurred across donors. Genome-wide SNP genotypes for about 65% of the roughly 670 donors were used in a later genetic analysis, which treated that subset as a discovery cohort. The study used immunosequencing to profile the T cell repertoires of several hundred subjects and linked those repertoires to cytomegalovirus serostatus. Roughly five DR-DQ haplotypes were handled as single units for association and clustering, since linkage in the cohort was strong. Along with the roughly 670-subject first cohort, a separate validation cohort of 120 different subjects was used. A later analysis re-examined previously published TCR beta repertoires from more than 550 donors and added high-resolution HLA genotyping to investigate patterns of TCR occurrence. Donor age, sex, ethnicity and CMV serostatus were compiled together with the repertoire data. In an earlier analysis of over 550 of the donors, high-throughput TCR beta sequencing was used to judge whether each TCR beta V gene segment behaved as functional or pseudogenic. Both class I and class II loci were covered by HLA typing, at four-digit resolution. Among almost 400 genotyped donors of the cohort, an average of roughly 240,000 unique TCR beta nucleotide sequences were sequenced per donor, roughly 18% of them non-productive. An early release that covered 640 HLA-typed donors contained around 330 gigabases of sequencing data and tens of millions of unique TCR sequences. The number of typed donors differed by locus: roughly 620-640 for A, B, C, DRB1 and DQB1; 500 to 550 for DQA1; approximately 600 for DPA1; and about 450 for DPB1.

Findings and caveats that apply to the study as a whole: Correlated functional status among segregating V segments might reflect linkage disequilibrium, but an unknown experimental factor could not be ruled out. In a later genetic analysis, a missense DCLRE1C variant was associated with V-gene and J-gene trimming of TCR beta chains, and the association was replicated in an independent cohort. A few of the identified cytomegalovirus-associated TCR beta chains were confirmed in vitro to be specific for cytomegalovirus antigens. Specific HLA alleles were associated with 16,951 TCR beta sequences at a false discovery rate of 0.05 in a later analysis. Because counts were too low, under 20 rarely observed V segments, including chromosome 9 orphons, were left out of the earlier analysis of approximately 580 of the donors. It was suggested by the authors that the approach could potentially be generalized to other disease states and immunological phenotypes. An earlier analysis of around 540 of the donors showed that most TCR beta V segments appeared in productive rearrangements either about 90% or about 30% of the time, which broadly matched IMGT annotations. A later genetic analysis reported fewer N-insertions in productive TCRs among donors in an Asian-associated ancestry cluster than the roughly 620-donor mean. Because some donors lacked HLA typing at each locus, the association tests relied only on the typed subset. The study listed over 150 TCR beta chains as associated with cytomegalovirus. Sequencing depth was assumed to be roughly uniform across donors in the presence/absence analyses, though that assumption may not hold. A later analysis reported that several top co-occurrence clusters appeared linked to parvovirus B19, influenza, CMV and Epstein-Barr virus. A cluster of highly shared sequence variants was judged likely to be a technical artifact of the sequencing pipeline. Compared with equally common non-associated chains, HLA-associated TCR beta chains in a later analysis were more clonally expanded and had lower generation probabilities. Because the 87-base-pair reads could not distinguish some IMGT-functional V segments, including TRBV6-2 and TRBV6-3, those segments were excluded. This cohort had only TCR beta chains sequenced, and the lack of alpha or paired-chain data limited which features could be detected. The classifier was reported to diagnose cytomegalovirus status with high specificity and sensitivity in both the original cohort and the validation cohort. For the cohort, immune exposure information was limited to CMV serostatus. When HLA alleles, especially DR and DQ, strongly co-occurred, attributing TCR associations to individual alleles was difficult. In a later analysis, TCR association rates were found to vary across HLA loci, with the most associated TCRs seen for DRB1 alleles and the fewest for HLA-C alleles. A further reported finding was that TCR beta sequences accurately predicted the HLA-A and HLA-B alleles for most subjects in the first cohort. According to a later analysis, most CMV-associated TCR beta chains appeared to be HLA-restricted, and the HLA associations seemed to be driven largely by CMV exposure. Most TCR sequences were seen in very few donors, while some public TCRs were found in many individuals.

About this clone: Its antigen target is currently unknown. Within one base of it there is no much larger clone, and no base qualities were kept.

To prepare the library, the immunoSEQ multiplex PCR assay was applied. The multiplex PCR relied on a mix of 60 forward primers for TCR Vbeta segments and 13 reverse primers for TCR Jbeta segments. Amplification of the CDR3 region of rearranged TCR beta genes was performed with a multiplex PCR assay on genomic DNA. The amplified TCR beta libraries were sequenced on the Illumina HiSeq System as 87-base-pair reads. The original methods were these. A later analysis tallied 75 million to 95 million unique TCR beta chains across the 700 or so repertoires, and some 10 million of those chains were shared by two or more donors. Raw reads were error-corrected and collapsed into unique sequences by a nearest-neighbor algorithm in which closely related sequences were merged to remove PCR and sequencing errors. To assign V, D and J gene segments, CDR3 sequences were aligned to IMGT reference sequences. For a sequence to be retained, at least a six-nucleotide match to both a V gene segment and a J gene segment was required. Rearrangements were classified as productive when the CDR3 lacked stop codons and remained in frame with V and J, and all other rearrangements were classified as non-productive. CDR3 was defined by IMGT convention, running from the second conserved V-encoded cysteine to the conserved J-encoded phenylalanine. Sequences without an unambiguous match to a single V gene segment were excluded from the earlier analysis of 450 to 750 of the donors. In an earlier analysis of a few hundred of the donors, V segments were called functional above 56.7% productive rearrangements and were called segregating when the between-donor standard deviation exceeded 5%. To diagnose cytomegalovirus status from the catalog of TCR beta chain sequences, a statistical classification framework was built. In a later analysis, TCR nucleotide sequences were compared against IMGT/GENE-DB human TR gene sequences so that V and J genes could be assigned. In a later analysis, CDR3 sequences and most-parsimonious VDJ recombination scenarios were assigned using the TCRdist pipeline. A later analysis defined each TCR beta chain by its CDR3 amino acid sequence plus V-gene family, and excluded reads lacking a unique V-gene family. In a later analysis, approximately 590 highly shared, low-generation-probability nucleotide sequences were removed to address suspected cross-contamination and a sequencing artifact. In a later analysis, a clonal expansion index for each public chain was calculated from normalized within-repertoire ranks of inferred template counts. In a later analysis, generation probabilities were computed using a VDJ recombination model fitted to out-of-frame rearrangements, and the results were checked against IGoR. Hypergeometric tests were used in a later analysis to score TCR-TCR, TCR-HLA and TCR-CMV co-occurrence, with a repertoire-size bias correction applied to the TCR pairs. To estimate false discovery rates, a later analysis permuted the HLA or CMV assignments 20 times. In a later analysis, co-occurring TCRs were grouped using DBSCAN, with TCRdist sequence similarity added in when clustering inside HLA-allele-positive subsets. For co-occurrence clustering, repertoires with fewer than 30,000 or more than 120,000 public chains were excluded, along with four to six repertoires with anomalous nucleotide sharing. Drawn from immuneACCESS, this table holds only the in-frame rearrangements with V and J called that TCRdb kept. Clones are partly lost; checked studies trace under half to an unresolved V gene and leave the rest unexplained. V and J calls plus clone size are reproduced from that table; the DNA served to infer D and trimming. This sample has 85,000 to 95,000 clones in its table, and 7.6% of those were observed once. Of the sample, 2% to 2.5% falls within the top ten clones.

The cohort consisted of 600 to 700 healthy bone marrow donors. At the time of sampling, all cohort members were nominally healthy, though unrecorded immune exposures were likely present. The donor was CMV seronegative and was included in the group of several hundred seronegative cohort members. Each donor provided a peripheral blood sample, and peripheral blood mononuclear cells were used for TCR beta sequencing. Genomic DNA was extracted from the blood cell samples with the Qiagen DNeasy Blood Extraction Kit. CDR1 and CDR2, per the germline V gene (reference sequence), are DFQATT and SNEGSKA. V is clipped by 3 bases and J by 8 bases, and the sequence between their germline boundaries is 6 bases long. The CDR3 measures 10 amino acids from cysteine to phenylalanine. The DNA shown is the 30-base CDR3, in frame from base 1.

The sequence derives from a man in his forties or fifties in good health and CMV-seronegative. Recombination connected TRBV20-1 to TRBJ2-3, and the D gene may be TRBD2, 5 bases matching. Sequences were obtained from PBMCs. The DNA is TGCAGTGCTAGGGGGAGTACGCAGTATTTT. This is translated as CSARGSTQYF.